The 25 T cell receptor beta chains below were found in one sample sequenced in a study of CD8+CD57+ T cells in acquired aplastic anemia. TCR beta VDJ combinations and CDR3 sequences were profiled from genomic DNA. TCRdb reprocessed the reads with MiXCR, giving one entry per CDR3 protein. The table lists around 80,000 distinct CDR3 sequences, around 70% of them singletons. By flow cytometry, patients selected for sequencing had shown an expansion of CD8+CD57+ cells. The sample comprised sorted CD4+, CD8+, or CD8+CD57+ T cells (not recorded which) from PBMCs. The receptors were gathered from a human donor with aplastic anemia.

This chain links TRBV7-9 with TRBJ2-2; D gene uncertain. This CDR3 region has 13 residues. CDR1 and CDR2 (germline): SEHNR, FQNEAQ (reference sequence). V was clipped by 6 bases and J by 4 bases, with 9 bases between them. The CDR3 protein is CASSLSGTGELFF. CDR3 in DNA: TGTGCCAGCAGTTTATCGGGCACCGGGGAGCTGTTTTTT.

This clonotype was detected a few times. The germline gene is not matched at one end of the junction; a read error may be the cause. The chain employs TRBV5-1 and TRBJ1-1; no clear D gene. From germline, CDR1 is SGHRS and CDR2 YFSETQ. This CDR3 is 12 amino acids long. CDR3 protein: CASSLGRTVAFF. The DNA of the CDR3 is TGCGCCAGCAGCTTGGGGCGGACTGTAGCTTTCTTT.

V and J are TRBV20-1 and TRBJ2-1; 9 bases are a match to TRBD1. V shed 3 bases, J shed 8 bases, and the junction held 11 bases outside the gene matches. Germline lookup yields CDR1 DFQATT and CDR2 SNEGSKA (reference sequence). CDR3 size: 15 residues. The CDR3 sequence: CSARAPGTGYYEQFF. Here the CDR3 DNA reads TGCAGTGCTAGGGCCCCCGGGACAGGGTATTATGAGCAGTTCTTC.

The chain employs TRBV20-1 and TRBJ2-1, with 10 bases that match TRBD2. The CDR3 spans 16 residues. Germline assignment: CDR1 DFQATT and CDR2 SNEGSKA (reference sequence). With 0 bases clipped from V and 7 bases from J, the junction kept 9 bases outside the gene matches. The CDR3 coding sequence is TGCAGTGCTAGAGATCCTAGCGGGAGATTATGGAATGAGCAGTTCTTC. This encodes CSARDPSGRLWNEQFF.

V gene TRBV7-9 combines with J gene TRBJ2-7; D assignment may be TRBD1 or TRBD2 (7 bases each). Trimming took 5 bases from V and 3 from J, leaving 17 bases between them. Germline loops: CDR1 SEHNR, CDR2 FQNEAQ (reference sequence). CDR3 size: 15 residues. The CDR3 protein is CASSVQGGRLYEQYF. The CDR3 nucleotides are TGTGCCAGCAGCGTCCAGGGGGGGAGACTCTACGAGCAGTACTTC.

This clonotype was detected only a few times. The chain couples TRBV15 to TRBJ2-7; D gene unclear. Looked up from germline, CDR1 is LNHNV and CDR2 is YYDKDF (reference sequence). The V gene lost 3 bases and the J gene lost 2 bases, with 11 bases spanning the gap. The length of the CDR3 is 14 residues. CDR3 loop: CATSRDTLPYEQYF. In DNA form, the CDR3 reads TGTGCCACCAGCAGGGATACTTTACCCTACGAGCAGTACTTC.

This sequence joins TRBV20-1 and TRBJ2-7; possibly TRBD1 for D (6 bases). The CDR3 extends over 13 amino acids. V gave up 8 bases and J gave up 5 bases, with 19 bases separating them. Germline CDR1 is DFQATT and CDR2 is SNEGSKA (reference sequence). The CDR3 sequence: CSPNPTGLHEQYF. In nucleotides, the CDR3 is TGCAGTCCTAACCCCACAGGGTTGCACGAGCAGTACTTC.

CDR3 region: CASSLGPGGGGKETQYF. Here the CDR3 DNA reads TGCGCCAGCAGCTTGGGGCCTGGTGGGGGCGGGAAAGAGACCCAGTACTTC. The gene calls are TRBV5-1 and TRBJ2-5; D might be TRBD1 or TRBD2, each matching 6 bases. Trimming left V 0 bases short and J 3 bases short, with 18 bases between. The CDR3 has 17 residues. CDR1 and CDR2 (germline): SGHRS, YFSETQ.

The sample holds many counts of this clonotype. The V and J genes are TRBV20-1 and TRBJ2-7; D tentatively fits TRBD1 or TRBD2 (5 bases each). Germline-derived CDR1 and CDR2 are DFQATT and SNEGSKA (reference sequence). V was cut by 6 bases and J by 3 bases, with 18 bases left in between. There are 14 residues in the CDR3. The CDR3 region is CSAPTMGPFYEQYF. The CDR3 nucleotides read TGCAGTGCACCGACTATGGGACCTTTCTACGAGCAGTACTTC.

The chain has TRBV5-1 and TRBJ2-7, with D perhaps matching TRBD1 or TRBD2 (6 bases each). CDR3 size: 16 residues. CDR1 is SGHRS and CDR2 is YFSETQ in the germline V gene. Trimming left V 4 bases short and J 3 bases short, with 20 bases between. CDR3 residues: CASSLVGGGPNYEQYF. CDR3 bases: TGCGCCAGCAGCCTCGTGGGGGGCGGGCCTAACTACGAGCAGTACTTC.

The rearrangement links TRBV10-2 to TRBJ2-2, with D hard to call. The CDR3 is 14 residues long. Trimming cost V 2 bases and J 1 base, with 5 bases left between them. Per germline, CDR1 WSHSY and CDR2 SAAADI. DNA for the CDR3: TGCGCCAGCAGTGAGGTGCAGAACACCGGGGAGCTGTTTTTT. This codes for CASSEVQNTGELFF.

This clonotype was found a few times. The chain couples TRBV25-1 to TRBJ1-1; tentatively, D is TRBD1 (6 bases). The CDR3 consists of 13 residues. V lost 6 bases and J 6 bases, leaving 14 bases between the germline ends. Per the germline V gene, CDR1 is MGHDK and CDR2 is SYGVNS. This CDR3 is CASSAYRVPEAFF. The CDR3 region has the DNA TGTGCCAGCAGCGCCTACAGGGTTCCTGAAGCTTTCTTT.

The chain couples TRBV9 to TRBJ2-3, with 7 bases matching TRBD1. With 5 bases clipped from V and 3 bases from J, the junction kept 12 bases outside the gene matches. Germline V CDR1 and CDR2: SGDLS, YYNGEE. This CDR3 has 16 residues. The CDR3 sequence: CASSFLFETGTDTQYF. DNA of the CDR3: TGTGCCAGCAGTTTTCTTTTTGAGACAGGGACAGATACGCAGTATTTT.

This chain joins TRBV7-3 and TRBJ2-3; the D gene is possibly TRBD1 (5 bases). From germline, CDR1 is SGHTA and CDR2 FQGTGA. The germline V and J ends were trimmed by 5 bases and 1 base, with 13 bases remaining between them. The CDR3 sequence is 15 residues long. CDR3 DNA: TGTGCCAGCAGCCCAACAGGATCCCGCACAGATACGCAGTATTTT. It specifies CASSPTGSRTDTQYF.

This clonotype was seen a handful of times. This chain connects TRBV2 to TRBJ1-6, with D hard to call. CDR1 and CDR2 from the germline V gene are SNHLY and FYNNEI. The CDR3 loop spans 10 amino acids. V gave up 3 bases and J gave up 16 bases, with 7 bases separating them. CDR3 sequence reads: CASSDSQLHF. The DNA for the CDR3 is TGTGCCAGCAGTGACAGCCAACTCCACTTT.

This clonotype occurred a few times. The V gene is TRBV19, the J gene TRBJ2-7, with a tentative D call TRBD2 (5 bases). The CDR3 loop spans 14 amino acids. V gave up 2 bases and J gave up 3 bases, with 11 bases separating them. CDR1 LNHDA and CDR2 SQIVND come from the germline V gene (reference sequence). The CDR3 coding sequence is TGTGCCAGTAGTATAAGTGGGAGTAACTACGAGCAGTACTTC. This translates into CASSISGSNYEQYF.

Note on this clonotype: The conserved phenylalanine or tryptophan is not found at the CDR3 terminus, so this likely reflects a read error. CDR3 amino acids: CASSVGPGGETQYL. CDR3 in DNA: TGTGCCAGCAGCGTAGGACCAGGAGGGGAGACCCAGTACCTC. The rearrangement links TRBV9 to TRBJ2-5, with a possible D match to TRBD2 (6 bases). This CDR3 is 14 amino acids long. The germline CDR1 and CDR2 sequences are SGDLS and YYNGEE. Trimming took off 0 bases at V and 5 bases at J, with 11 bases between the two ends.

The genes are TRBV20-1 and TRBJ2-1; D is uncertain. V lost 1 base, J lost 5 bases, and 9 bases lay in between. Germline V lookup: CDR1 DFQATT, CDR2 SNEGSKA (reference sequence). The CDR3 runs 13 residues. In DNA form, the CDR3 reads TGCAGTGCTAGAGGGGCGGTCAACAATGAGCAGTTCTTC. This translates into CSARGAVNNEQFF.

Notes on this clonotype: The junction departs from the called germline gene at one end, perhaps through a read error. The genes are TRBV15 and TRBJ2-3; 16 bases line up with TRBD2. The germline V gene has CDR1 LNHNV and CDR2 YYDKDF (reference sequence). The CDR3 consists of 20 residues. Here the CDR3 reads CATSGEIGTSGGASSDTQYF. For the CDR3, the DNA is TGTGCCACCAGCGGAGAAATCGGGACTAGCGGGGGGGCGTCATCCGATACGCAGTATTTT.

The CDR3 reads CASSSTPGQLYNEQFF. The CDR3, as DNA: TGCGCCAGCAGCTCGACCCCGGGACAGCTATACAATGAGCAGTTCTTC. The genes are TRBV10-1 and TRBJ2-1, with 7 positions matching TRBD1. Germline loops: CDR1 WNHNN, CDR2 SYGVQD (reference sequence). The trim removed 6 bases at V and 4 bases at J, leaving 12 bases unmatched. This CDR3 region has 16 residues.

A remark on this clonotype: One end of the junction varies from germline; a read error may be responsible. The V call is TRBV29-1, the J call TRBJ2-7, with a weak D call TRBD1 (5 bases). Looked up from germline, CDR1 is SQVTM and CDR2 is ANQGSEA. The CDR3 has 11 residues. The CDR3 DNA is TGCGGCGTTGAAGACAGCTACGAGCAGTACTTC. It yields the protein CGVEDSYEQYF.

A single count supports this clonotype. The chain carries TRBV29-1 and TRBJ2-1; the match to TRBD2 covers 11 bases. With V trimmed by 4 bases and J by 0 bases, 5 bases remained unmatched. This CDR3 has 16 amino acids. Per the germline V gene, CDR1 is SQVTM and CDR2 is ANQGSEA. The CDR3: CSVGTSGLSSYNEQFF. CDR3 DNA sequence: TGCAGCGTTGGGACTAGCGGGTTGAGCTCCTACAATGAGCAGTTCTTC.

This clonotype was detected a few times. The chain combines TRBV10-3 with TRBJ2-7, with 9 bases matching TRBD1. The V gene end was trimmed by 5 bases and the J gene end by 4 bases; junction bases not matched to a gene: 6. Looked up from germline, CDR1 is ENHRY and CDR2 is SYGVKD. The CDR3 consists of 14 residues. CDR3 loop: CAISWDRVNYEQYF. CDR3 nucleotide sequence: TGTGCCATCAGTTGGGACAGGGTGAATTACGAGCAGTACTTC.

The table lists this clonotype with many counts. The chain links TRBV6-1 to TRBJ2-7; D may be TRBD2 (5 bases). Per germline, CDR1 MNHNS and CDR2 SASEGT. Trimming cost V 8 bases and J 3 bases, with 14 bases left between them. The CDR3 is made up of 13 amino acids. CDR3 region: CASLTDLNYEQYF. The CDR3, as DNA: TGTGCCAGCCTAACGGACTTGAACTACGAGCAGTACTTC.

V gene TRBV7-9 combines with J gene TRBJ1-1; D not resolved. CDR3 length: 9 residues. Germline V lookup: CDR1 SEHNR, CDR2 FQNEAQ (reference sequence). Trimming took off 5 bases at V and 10 bases at J, with 5 bases between the two ends. CDR3 amino acids: CASSETAFF. The CDR3, as DNA: TGTGCCAGCAGCGAGACAGCTTTCTTT.